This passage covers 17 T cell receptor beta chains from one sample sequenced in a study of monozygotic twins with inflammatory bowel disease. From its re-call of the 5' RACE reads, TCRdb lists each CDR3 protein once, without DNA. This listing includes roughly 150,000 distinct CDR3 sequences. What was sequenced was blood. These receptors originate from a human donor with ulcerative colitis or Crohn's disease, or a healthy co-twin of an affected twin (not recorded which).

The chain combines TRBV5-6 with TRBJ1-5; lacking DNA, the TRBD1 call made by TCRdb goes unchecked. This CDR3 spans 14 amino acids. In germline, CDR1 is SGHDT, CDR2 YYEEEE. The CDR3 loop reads CASSLRGPNQPQHF.

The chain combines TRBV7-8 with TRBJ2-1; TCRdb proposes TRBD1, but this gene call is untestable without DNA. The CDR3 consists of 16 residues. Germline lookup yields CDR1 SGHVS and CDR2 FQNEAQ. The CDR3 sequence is CASSVYRDRPTNEQFF. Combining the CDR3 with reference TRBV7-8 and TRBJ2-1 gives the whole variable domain GAGVSQSPRYKVAKRGQDVALRCDPISGHVSLFWYQQALGQGPEFLTYFQNEAQLDKSGLPSDRFFAERPEGSVSTLKIQRTQQEDSAVYLCASSVYRDRPTNEQFFGPGTRLTVL.

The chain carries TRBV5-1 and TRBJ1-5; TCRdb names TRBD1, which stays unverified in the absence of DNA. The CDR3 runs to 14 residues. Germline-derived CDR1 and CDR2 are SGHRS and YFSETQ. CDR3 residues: CASSLVGDNQPQHF.

CDR3: CATSRNDRGGYTF. The V call is TRBV15, the J call TRBJ1-2; the D call from TCRdb, TRBD1, cannot be confirmed without DNA. Germline lookup yields CDR1 LNHNV and CDR2 YYDKDF (reference sequence). CDR3 length: 13 amino acids. The variable domain in full, with the rest retrieved from reference TRBV15 and TRBJ1-2, is DAMVIQNPRYQVTQFGKPVTLSCSQTLNHNVMYWYQQKSSQAPKLLFHYYDKDFNNEADTPDNFQSRRPNTSFCFLDIRSPGLGDTAMYLCATSRNDRGGYTFGSGTRLTVV.

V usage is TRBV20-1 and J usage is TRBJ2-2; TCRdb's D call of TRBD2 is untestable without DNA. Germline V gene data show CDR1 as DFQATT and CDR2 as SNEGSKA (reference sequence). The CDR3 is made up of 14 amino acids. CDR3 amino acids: CSARLAGPTGELFF.

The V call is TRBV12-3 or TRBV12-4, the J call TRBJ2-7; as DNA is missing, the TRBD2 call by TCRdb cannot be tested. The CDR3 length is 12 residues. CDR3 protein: CASSYGSYEQYF.

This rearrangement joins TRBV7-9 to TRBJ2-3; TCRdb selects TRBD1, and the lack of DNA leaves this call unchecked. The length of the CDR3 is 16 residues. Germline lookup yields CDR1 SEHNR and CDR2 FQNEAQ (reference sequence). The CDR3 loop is CASSRGDRGHADTQYF.

The CDR3 spells CSASYVSGGSQETQYF. The V and J genes are TRBV20-1 and TRBJ2-5; absent DNA, TCRdb's TRBD2 call cannot be checked. Germline CDR1 and CDR2: DFQATT and SNEGSKA (reference sequence). The CDR3 totals 16 residues.

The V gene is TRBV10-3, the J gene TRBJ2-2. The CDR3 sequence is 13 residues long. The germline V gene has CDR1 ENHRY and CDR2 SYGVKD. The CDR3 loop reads CAISLGNTGELFF.

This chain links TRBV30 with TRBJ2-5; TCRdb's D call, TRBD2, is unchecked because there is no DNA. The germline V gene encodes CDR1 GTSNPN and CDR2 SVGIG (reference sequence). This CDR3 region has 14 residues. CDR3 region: CAWSVTAVRETQYF.

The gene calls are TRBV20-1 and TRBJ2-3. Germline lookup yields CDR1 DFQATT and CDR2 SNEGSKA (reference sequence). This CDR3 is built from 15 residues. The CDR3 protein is CSARAGAVLTDTQYF.

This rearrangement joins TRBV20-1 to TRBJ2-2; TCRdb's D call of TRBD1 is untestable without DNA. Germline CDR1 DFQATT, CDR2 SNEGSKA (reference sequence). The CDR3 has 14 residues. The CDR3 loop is CSASRGMHTGELFF.

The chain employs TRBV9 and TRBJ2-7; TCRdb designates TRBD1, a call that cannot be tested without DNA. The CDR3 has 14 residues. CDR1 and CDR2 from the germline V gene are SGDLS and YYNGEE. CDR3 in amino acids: CASSDREGSYEQYF.

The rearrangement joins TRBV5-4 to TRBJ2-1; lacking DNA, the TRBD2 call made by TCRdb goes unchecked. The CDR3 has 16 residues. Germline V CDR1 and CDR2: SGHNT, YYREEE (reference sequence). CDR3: CASSLASSGRPNPGVF.

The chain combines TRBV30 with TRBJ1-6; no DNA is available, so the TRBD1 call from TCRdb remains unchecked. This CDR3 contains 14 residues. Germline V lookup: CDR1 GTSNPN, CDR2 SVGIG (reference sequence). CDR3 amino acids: CAWSGGQGNSPLHF.

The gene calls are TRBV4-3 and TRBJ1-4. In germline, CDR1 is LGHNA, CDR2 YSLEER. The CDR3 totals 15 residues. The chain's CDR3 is CASSQGRATNEKLFF.

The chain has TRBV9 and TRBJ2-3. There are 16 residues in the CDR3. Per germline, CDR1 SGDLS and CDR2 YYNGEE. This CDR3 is CASSVTARPSTDTQYF.